Listed below are T cell receptor beta chains from one sample, sequenced in a study of blood T cell repertoires in COVID-19. Here immunoSEQ multiplex PCR was the method, and the copy in TCRdb shows in-frame clones only, minus some. The repertoire holds fewer than 250,000 clones, with around 84% as singletons. The sequencing input was peripheral blood. The receptors here all came from a man between 45 and 60 years old with acute or convalescent COVID-19. Each CDR3 is given with its conserved first and last residue. The D gene is left open where the match is weak. Size is stated for part of the rows, as once, few or many counts, or as a class when the clone is expanded.

CDR3 protein: CAWSGGTGNQPQHF
CDR3 DNA: TGTGCCTGGAGCGGAGGGACGGGGAATCAGCCCCAGCATTTT
V gene: TRBV30
J gene: TRBJ1-5
clone size: NA
D gene: NA

CDR3 protein: CASSLGISGANVLTF
CDR3 DNA: TGTGCCAGCAGCTTAGGTATCAGTGGGGCCAACGTCCTGACTTTC
V gene: TRBV7-9
J gene: TRBJ2-6
clone size: NA
D gene: NA

CDR3 protein: CASSFRQLNSPLHF
CDR3 DNA: TGTGCCAGCAGTTTTAGACAGTTAAATTCACCCCTCCACTTT
V gene: TRBV27
J gene: TRBJ1-6
clone size: NA
D gene: NA

CDR3 protein: CASSHLRGTGENTEAFF
CDR3 DNA: TGCGCCAGCAGCCACTTGAGGGGTACAGGGGAGAACACTGAAGCTTTCTTT
V gene: TRBV5-1
J gene: TRBJ1-1
clone size: NA
D gene: TRBD1

CDR3 protein: CASQFGLRYGYTF
CDR3 DNA: TGCGCCAGCCAGTTTGGCCTGCGGTACGGCTACACCTTC
V gene: TRBV10-2
J gene: TRBJ1-2
clone size: NA
D gene: NA

CDR3 protein: CASSLTGGESNSYEQYF
CDR3 DNA: TGTGCCAGCAGTCTGACAGGGGGCGAATCCAACTCCTACGAGCAGTACTTC
V gene: TRBV27
J gene: TRBJ2-7
clone size: NA
D gene: TRBD1

CDR3 protein: CASSLGNRDTGELFF
CDR3 DNA: TGTGCCAGCAGCTTAGGAAACAGGGACACCGGGGAGCTGTTTTTT
V gene: TRBV7-9
J gene: TRBJ2-2
clone size: NA
D gene: NA

CDR3 protein: CASSFEGSGYTF
CDR3 DNA: TGTGCCAGCAGCTTCGAGGGAAGTGGCTACACCTTC
V gene: TRBV7-9
J gene: TRBJ1-2
clone size: NA
D gene: NA

CDR3 protein: CASRDAGMAETQYF
CDR3 DNA: TGTGCCAGCAGGGACGCCGGGATGGCGGAGACCCAGTACTTC
V gene: TRBV6-6
J gene: TRBJ2-5
clone size: NA
D gene: NA

CDR3 protein: CASSLATDRGRYGYTF
CDR3 DNA: TGTGCCAGCAGCTTAGCGACGGACAGGGGCCGCTATGGCTACACCTTC
V gene: TRBV7-9
J gene: TRBJ1-2
clone size: NA
D gene: TRBD1

CDR3 protein: CASSGTVNSNQPQHF
CDR3 DNA: TGTGCCAGCAGTGGGACAGTTAATAGCAATCAGCCCCAGCATTTT
V gene: TRBV2
J gene: TRBJ1-5
clone size: NA
D gene: NA

CDR3 protein: CSVRQGQGATEAFF
CDR3 DNA: TGCAGCGTTCGGCAGGGACAGGGGGCCACTGAAGCTTTCTTT
V gene: TRBV29-1
J gene: TRBJ1-1
clone size: NA
D gene: TRBD1

CDR3 protein: CASTTGGPAGQPQHF
CDR3 DNA: TGTGCCAGTACAACAGGGGGACCCGCGGGTCAGCCCCAGCATTTT
V gene: TRBV2
J gene: TRBJ1-5
clone size: NA
D gene: TRBD1

CDR3 protein: CASSSDRTYGYTF
CDR3 DNA: TGCGCCAGCAGTAGCGACAGGACCTATGGCTACACCTTC
V gene: TRBV10-1
J gene: TRBJ1-2
clone size: once
D gene: NA

CDR3 protein: CASSVTWGGADTQYF
CDR3 DNA: TGTGCCAGCAGCGTGACCTGGGGGGGCGCAGATACGCAGTATTTT
V gene: TRBV9
J gene: TRBJ2-3
clone size: NA
D gene: NA

CDR3 protein: CATSDLRTSGGREQFF
CDR3 DNA: TGTGCCACCAGTGATTTAAGGACTAGCGGGGGAAGAGAGCAGTTCTTC
V gene: TRBV24-1
J gene: TRBJ2-1
clone size: NA
D gene: TRBD2

CDR3 protein: CASSVAPGMNTEAFF
CDR3 DNA: TGTGCCAGCAGCGTAGCCCCAGGCATGAACACTGAAGCTTTCTTT
V gene: TRBV9
J gene: TRBJ1-1
clone size: NA
D gene: NA